The 7 T cell receptor beta chains presented below share a single source sample, sequenced in a study of blood T cell repertoires in COVID-19. The table came from immunoSEQ multiplex PCR; TCRdb's copy has only in-frame clones and leaves some out. This sample carries around 67,000 clones, approximately 84% of them seen once, and the ten largest clones take 36%. Input material: peripheral blood. These receptors all come from a man between 65 and 80 years old with acute or convalescent COVID-19.

CDR3 sequence: CASSTLRGYTF. The CDR3 DNA follows: TGTGCCAGCAGCACTTTGAGGGGCTACACCTTC. The V call is TRBV7-6, the J call TRBJ1-2; D is undetermined. Trimming stripped 5 bases from V and 8 bases from J, with 9 bases between. Germline CDR1 SGHVS, CDR2 FNYEAQ. The CDR3 covers 11 residues. The complete variable domain, with remaining parts taken from reference TRBV7-6 and TRBJ1-2, reads GAGVSQSPRYKVTKRGQDVALRCDPISGHVSLYWYRQALGQGPEFLTYFNYEAQQDKSGLPNDRFSAERPEGSISTLTIQRTEQRDSAMYRCASSTLRGYTFGSGTRLTVV.

The chain uses TRBV2 and TRBJ2-1, with a weak D call TRBD2 (6 bases). V shed 5 bases and J shed 0 bases, with 11 bases lying between them. Germline lookup yields CDR1 SNHLY and CDR2 FYNNEI. The CDR3 is 15 residues long. The CDR3 DNA sequence: TGTGCCAGCAGTTCTCAGCGGGTCTCCTACAATGAGCAGTTCTTC. It encodes CASSSQRVSYNEQFF.

The chain is built from TRBV5-4 and TRBJ1-4; 8 bases line up with TRBD1. This CDR3 is built from 13 residues. CDR1 is SGHNT, CDR2 YYREEE, per germline (reference sequence). Trimming cost V 9 bases and J 3 bases; bases outside gene matches: 4. The CDR3 DNA follows: TGTGCCACTAAGGACAGGGCTAATGAAAAACTGTTTTTT. Protein: CATKDRANEKLFF. The full variable domain, completed using reference TRBV5-4 and TRBJ1-4, is ETGVTQSPTHLIKTRGQQVTLRCSSQSGHNTVSWYQQALGQGPQFIFQYYREEENGRGNFPPRFSGLQFPNYSSELNVNALELDDSALYLCATKDRANEKLFFGSGTQLSVL.

This clone was seen once. The DNA for the CDR3 is TGTGCCAGCAGCTTAGGAATAGGGGCGAACACTGAAGCTTTCTTT. It yields the protein CASSLGIGANTEAFF. The rearrangement uses TRBV7-2 and TRBJ1-1, with a weak D call TRBD1 (5 bases). The CDR3 is 15 residues long. Germline lookup yields CDR1 SGHTA and CDR2 FQGNSA. V was cut by 1 base and J by 1 base, with 10 bases left in between.

The V gene is TRBV29-1, the J gene TRBJ2-7; D may be TRBD1 (6 bases). The germline CDR1 and CDR2 sequences are SQVTM and ANQGSEA. Trimming took 3 bases from V and 7 from J, leaving 16 bases between them. This CDR3 is built from 13 residues. The CDR3 DNA is TGCAGCGTTGATGCCGGACAGTCAAGAGAGCAGTACTTC. Protein sequence: CSVDAGQSREQYF.

The CDR3 nucleotides read TGTGCCAGCAGTTTGGCCAGGGGTTCTAATAATTCACCCCTCCACTTT. It is translated as CASSLARGSNNSPLHF. The chain links TRBV28 to TRBJ1-6, with D possibly TRBD1 on 6 matching bases. Germline CDR1 is MDHEN and CDR2 is SYDVKM. The CDR3 contains 16 residues. V was shortened by 3 bases and J by 5 bases, with 14 bases between the two germline ends.

This sequence joins TRBV5-1 and TRBJ2-2; TRBD1 matches at 8 bases. CDR1 and CDR2 (germline): SGHRS, YFSETQ. This CDR3 comprises 19 residues. V was clipped by 4 bases and J by 4 bases; unmatched bases: 18. The chain's CDR3 is CASSPRGTGLPGGTGELFF. The CDR3 DNA reads TGCGCCAGCAGCCCCCGTGGGACAGGACTTCCTGGGGGCACCGGGGAGCTGTTTTTT.